This record covers a single T cell receptor beta chain. The source of the sample is a study of T cell clonotyping in hematopoietic cell transplantation. Some clones are missing from TCRdb's copy, which holds only in-frame ones; the method was immunoSEQ multiplex PCR. The data contain 10,000 to 15,000 clones, 90% of them seen just once; the ten biggest clones take up less than 1.5%. The V and J ends lost 0 bases and 0 bases respectively, with 10 bases between them. The CDR3 extends over 16 amino acids. CDR1 SGHNT and CDR2 YYREEE come from the germline V gene (reference sequence). V is TRBV5-4 and J is TRBJ1-3, with D unresolved. The clonotype was recovered from a young man in good health. Some clones in this sample may be carry-over from other donors' samples. Sequences were obtained from peripheral blood mononuclear cells. The CDR3 sequence: CASSLGGRGSGNTIYF. The CDR3 coding sequence is TGTGCCAGCAGCTTGGGGGGTCGGGGCTCTGGAAACACCATATATTTT.